This paragraph covers one T cell receptor (beta chain) sequence. In the source study's methods: Reference gene primers were amplified, and this amplification served to estimate nucleated cell counts. Measured with immunoSEQ multiplex PCR; TCRdb has only the in-frame clones, and not every one. For V, J and clone size, that table is used; D and trimming come from the DNA. In the table there are roughly 130,000 clones, approximately 81% of which are singletons. Individuals drawn from 24 US areas were roughly 18 to 95 years old. Clinical histories supplied by participants themselves formed the basis of cohort assignment. The data belong to a study of blood T cell repertoires in COVID-19. The germline V and J ends were trimmed by 0 bases and 6 bases, with 8 bases remaining between them. The length of the CDR3 is 14 residues. Germline CDR1 reads LNHNV; CDR2 reads YYDKDF (reference sequence).

The specimen sequenced was PBMCs or T cells enriched from blood (not recorded which). The chain uses TRBV15 and TRBJ2-2; no firm D call. This TCR came from a middle-aged man with acute COVID-19. The CDR3 sequence is CATSRDPEAGELFF. For the CDR3, the DNA is TGTGCCACCAGCAGAGATCCTGAGGCCGGGGAGCTGTTTTTT.